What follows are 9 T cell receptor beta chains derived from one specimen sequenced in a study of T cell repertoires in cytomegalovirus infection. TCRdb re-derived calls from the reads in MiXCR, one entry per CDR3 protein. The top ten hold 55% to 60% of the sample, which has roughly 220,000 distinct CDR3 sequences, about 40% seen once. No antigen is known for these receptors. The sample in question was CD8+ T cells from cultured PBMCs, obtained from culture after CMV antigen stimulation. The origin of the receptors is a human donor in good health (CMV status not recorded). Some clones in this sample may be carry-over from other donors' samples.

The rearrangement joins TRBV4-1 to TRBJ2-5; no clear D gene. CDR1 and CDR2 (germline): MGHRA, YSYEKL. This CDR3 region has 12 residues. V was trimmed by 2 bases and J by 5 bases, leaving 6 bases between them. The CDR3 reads CASSQYRETQYF. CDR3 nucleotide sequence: TGCGCCAGCAGCCAATATCGTGAGACCCAGTACTTC.

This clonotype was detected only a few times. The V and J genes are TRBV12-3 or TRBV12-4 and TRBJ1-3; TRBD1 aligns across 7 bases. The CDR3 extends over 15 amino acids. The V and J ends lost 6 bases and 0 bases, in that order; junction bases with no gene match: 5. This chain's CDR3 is CASSQGGVSGNTIYF. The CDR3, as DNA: TGTGCCAGCAGCCAGGGGGGTGTCTCTGGAAACACCATATATTTT.

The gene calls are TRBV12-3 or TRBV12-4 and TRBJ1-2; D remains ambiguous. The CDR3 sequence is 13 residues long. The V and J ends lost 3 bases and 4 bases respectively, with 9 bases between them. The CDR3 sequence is CASSLRSSYGYTF. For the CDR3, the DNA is TGTGCCAGCAGTTTGCGCAGCAGCTATGGCTACACCTTC.

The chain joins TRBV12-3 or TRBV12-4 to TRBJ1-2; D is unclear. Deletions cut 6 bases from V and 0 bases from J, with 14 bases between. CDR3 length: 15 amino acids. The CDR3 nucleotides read TGTGCCAGCAGGTCCTCGGGAATAGCTAACTATGGCTACACCTTC. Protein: CASRSSGIANYGYTF.

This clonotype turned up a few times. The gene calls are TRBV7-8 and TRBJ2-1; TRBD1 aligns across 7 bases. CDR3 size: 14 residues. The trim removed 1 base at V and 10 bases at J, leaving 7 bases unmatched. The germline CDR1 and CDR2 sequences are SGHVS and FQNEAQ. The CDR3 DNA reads TGTGCCAGCAGCTTAGTAAGGGGGCCAAGGGAGCAGTTCTTC. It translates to CASSLVRGPREQFF.

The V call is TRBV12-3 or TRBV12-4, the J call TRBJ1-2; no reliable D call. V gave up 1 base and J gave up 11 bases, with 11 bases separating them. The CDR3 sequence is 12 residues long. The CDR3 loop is CASSLGAGEYTF. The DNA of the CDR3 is TGTGCCAGCAGTTTAGGGGCAGGCGAGTACACCTTC.

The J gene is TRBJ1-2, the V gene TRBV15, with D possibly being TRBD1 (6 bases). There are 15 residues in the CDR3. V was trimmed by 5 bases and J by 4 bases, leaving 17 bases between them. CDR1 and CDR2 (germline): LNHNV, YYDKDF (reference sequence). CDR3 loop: CATSSRSGGLYGYTF. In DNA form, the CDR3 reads TGTGCCACCAGCTCGAGGTCCGGGGGGCTCTATGGCTACACCTTC.

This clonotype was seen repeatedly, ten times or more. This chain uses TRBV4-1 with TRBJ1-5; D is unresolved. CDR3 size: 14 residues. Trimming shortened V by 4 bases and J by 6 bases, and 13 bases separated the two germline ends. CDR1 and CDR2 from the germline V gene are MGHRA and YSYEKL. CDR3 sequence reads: CASSPKLVGQPQHF. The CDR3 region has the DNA TGCGCCAGCAGCCCCAAGTTGGTAGGTCAGCCCCAGCATTTT.

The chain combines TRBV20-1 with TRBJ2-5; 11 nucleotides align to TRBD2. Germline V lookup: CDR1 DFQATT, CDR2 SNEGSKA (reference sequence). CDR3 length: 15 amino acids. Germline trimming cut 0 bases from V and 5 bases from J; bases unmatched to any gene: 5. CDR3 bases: TGCAGTGCTAGAGAATTAGCGGGAGGGTGGGAGACCCAGTACTTC. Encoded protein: CSARELAGGWETQYF.